The next 21 T cell receptor beta chains were all read from a single sample in a study of shared clonotypes between healthy human individuals. It was CD45RO-negative cells, positively selected for CCR7, that made up naive CD8 cells, with terminally differentiated effector memory CD45RA+ cells excluded. Generated by immunoSEQ multiplex PCR, the TCRdb table keeps only in-frame clones and is missing some. The repertoire holds around 2.1 million clones, with approximately 94% as singletons. The sequencing input was naive CD8+ T cells from PBMCs. Every receptor here comes from a man between 18 and 29 years old in good health. Some clones in this sample may be carry-over from other donors' samples.

The rearrangement uses TRBV28 and TRBJ2-7, with D tentatively TRBD1 (5 bases). The V end lost 6 bases, the J end lost 3 bases, and 15 bases lay between the germline ends. Germline V CDR1 and CDR2: MDHEN, SYDVKM. This CDR3 region has 14 residues. The CDR3 reads CASRPTMTDYEQYF. The CDR3 DNA reads as TGTGCCAGCAGACCAACAATGACAGACTACGAGCAGTACTTC.

V usage is TRBV5-1 and J usage is TRBJ2-1; possible D gene TRBD2, 6 bases. Trimming removed 0 bases from V and 15 bases from J, with 22 bases in between. The CDR3 is 15 residues long. Germline CDR1 reads SGHRS; CDR2 reads YFSETQ. The CDR3: CASSLEVWSRDRVFF. The DNA of the CDR3 is TGCGCCAGCAGCTTGGAGGTCTGGTCGCGGGACCGGGTGTTCTTC.

The sample holds one count of this clone. The genes are TRBV27 and TRBJ2-7, with TRBD1 matching over 7 bases. Losses at the gene ends were 5 bases for V and 0 bases for J; bases not matched to a gene: 10. CDR1 MNHEY and CDR2 SMNVEV come from the germline V gene (reference sequence). The CDR3 totals 16 residues. This CDR3 reads CASSPSSGQISYEQYF. The CDR3 DNA reads TGTGCCAGCAGTCCCTCGTCGGGACAGATCTCCTACGAGCAGTACTTC.

V usage is TRBV7-9 and J usage is TRBJ2-3; 8 positions agree with TRBD2. Germline V gene data show CDR1 as SEHNR and CDR2 as FQNEAQ (reference sequence). Trimming took 5 bases from V and 6 from J; bases not matched to a gene: 13. The CDR3 covers 16 residues. In DNA, the CDR3 is TGTGCCAGCAGCCCGACGGGGGGGGCTAGTAGGGATACGCAGTATTTT. Translation gives CASSPTGGASRDTQYF.

This chain links TRBV27 with TRBJ1-2; D gene ambiguous. Germline lookup yields CDR1 MNHEY and CDR2 SMNVEV (reference sequence). The CDR3 has 13 residues. V was shortened by 5 bases and J by 8 bases, with 15 bases between the two germline ends. The CDR3 region has the DNA TGTGCCAGCAGTCCGCCCCGCGGAAGAGGCTACACCTTC. This translates into CASSPPRGRGYTF.

CDR3 in amino acids: CASSLVLHGIAGELFF. The CDR3 DNA reads as TGTGCCAGCAGCTTAGTTCTCCACGGAATCGCCGGGGAGCTGTTTTTT. The chain carries TRBV11-2 and TRBJ2-2; D call uncertain. CDR1 SGHAT and CDR2 FQNNGV come from the germline V gene. This CDR3 is built from 16 residues. The ends were cut back, 1 base at V and 6 bases at J, with 15 bases in the middle.

This clone was recorded a few times. The identical CDR3 is also encoded by other nucleotide sequences in the sample. This chain uses TRBV11-2 with TRBJ2-7; no definite D call. The CDR3 length is 12 residues. V was shortened by 1 base and J by 2 bases, with 3 bases between the two germline ends. Germline-derived CDR1 and CDR2 are SGHAT and FQNNGV. The CDR3 DNA reads TGTGCCAGCAGCTTAGGTGCCTACGAGCAGTACTTC. Encoded protein: CASSLGAYEQYF.

The chain employs TRBV7-9 and TRBJ1-5; TRBD1 matches 7 bases. Losses at the gene ends were 5 bases for V and 7 bases for J; bases not matched to a gene: 11. The CDR3 sequence is 15 residues long. Germline values: CDR1 SEHNR, CDR2 FQNEAQ (reference sequence). CDR3 in DNA: TGTGCCAGCAGCCCCCGGGACAGTTCTTGGCAGCCCCAGCATTTT. Translation gives CASSPRDSSWQPQHF.

The chain recombines TRBV29-1 with TRBJ2-3; D unresolved. This CDR3 region has 14 residues. Germline-derived CDR1 and CDR2 are SQVTM and ANQGSEA. Between the trimmed V and J ends, which lost 8 bases and 5 bases, there was a span of 20 bases. The DNA of the CDR3 is TGCAGCATCCGGACCGAGGTGTGGGGAGATACGCAGTATTTT. As protein: CSIRTEVWGDTQYF.

The chain uses TRBV10-2 and TRBJ2-1; D not resolved. CDR3 length: 11 amino acids. Germline V gene sequence: CDR1 WSHSY, CDR2 SAAADI. With 7 bases removed from V and 5 bases from J, the gap between germline ends came to 6 bases. CDR3 bases: TGCGCCAGCAACCTTGACAATGAGCAGTTCTTC. Protein sequence: CASNLDNEQFF.

CDR3 in DNA: TGTGCCAGTAAGGAACAGGGGATGGGCACCGGGGAGCTGTTTTTT. Translating gives CASKEQGMGTGELFF. V is TRBV19 and J is TRBJ2-2; 7 bases are a match to TRBD1. CDR3 length: 15 amino acids. Germline CDR1 reads LNHDA; CDR2 reads SQIVND (reference sequence). The J segment lost 4 bases and the V segment lost 7 bases, leaving 9 bases of the junction unmatched. The full variable domain, its missing parts supplied by reference TRBV19 and TRBJ2-2, is DGGITQSPKYLFRKEGQNVTLSCEQNLNHDAMYWYRQDPGQGLRLIYYSQIVNDFQKGDIAEGYSVSREKKESFPLTVTSAQKNPTAFYLCASKEQGMGTGELFFGEGSRLTVL.

This clone was found once. The V call is TRBV30, the J call TRBJ1-1; no reliable D call. Germline CDR1 and CDR2: GTSNPN and SVGIG (reference sequence). Trimming pared 0 bases from V and 2 bases from J, leaving 10 bases between. This CDR3 is built from 14 residues. The CDR3 is CAWSVLRLNTEAFF. CDR3 nucleotides: TGTGCCTGGAGTGTACTACGTTTAAACACTGAAGCTTTCTTT.

The chain couples TRBV11-2 to TRBJ1-2; TRBD1 is a possible D gene (5 bases). The CDR3 length is 17 residues. Trimming removed 4 bases from V and 4 bases from J, with 22 bases in between. In germline, CDR1 is SGHAT, CDR2 FQNNGV. DNA for the CDR3: TGTGCCAGCAGCTCAATCACCGGGGCGCCAACTCTCTATGGCTACACCTTC. It yields the protein CASSSITGAPTLYGYTF.

The rearrangement links TRBV7-2 to TRBJ2-2; possible D gene TRBD2, 6 bases. Germline V gene lookup returns CDR1 SGHTA and CDR2 FQGNSA. The CDR3 is 14 residues long. V lost 4 bases, J lost 6 bases, and 12 bases lay in between. The CDR3: CASSSRLVPGELFF. DNA of the CDR3: TGTGCCAGCAGCTCGAGACTAGTTCCCGGGGAGCTGTTTTTT.

This rearrangement joins TRBV5-6 to TRBJ2-3, with 13 bases aligning to TRBD2. V lost 3 bases, J lost 1 base, and 5 bases stayed unmatched. Germline assignment: CDR1 SGHDT and CDR2 YYEEEE. The CDR3 loop spans 17 amino acids. The CDR3 coding sequence is TGTGCCAGCAGCTCTGGACTAGCGGGAGAGGGCACAGATACGCAGTATTTT. Translation gives CASSSGLAGEGTDTQYF.

The V call is TRBV19, the J call TRBJ1-5; weak D call: TRBD1 (6 bases). CDR1 and CDR2 from the germline V gene are LNHDA and SQIVND (reference sequence). V gave up 2 bases and J gave up 3 bases, with 11 bases separating them. The CDR3 runs 15 residues. The CDR3 DNA reads as TGTGCCAGTAGTATAATCGGACAGAACAATCAGCCCCAGCATTTT. It encodes CASSIIGQNNQPQHF.

This clone came up once. The gene calls are TRBV19 and TRBJ2-1; 11 bases agree with TRBD1. The CDR3 is made up of 16 amino acids. CDR1 and CDR2 from the germline V gene are LNHDA and SQIVND (reference sequence). Trimming cost V 3 bases and J 7 bases; bases outside gene matches: 8. The CDR3 spells CASSIPGTGGWNEQFF. CDR3 in DNA: TGTGCCAGTAGTATCCCCGGGACAGGGGGTTGGAATGAGCAGTTCTTC.

As regards this clone: Different DNA sequences within this sample yield the same CDR3. The chain is built from TRBV9 and TRBJ1-2; a possible D gene is TRBD1 (5 bases). Germline V gene sequence: CDR1 SGDLS, CDR2 YYNGEE. The CDR3 totals 14 residues. Trimming left V 2 bases short and J 4 bases short, with 12 bases between. In nucleotides, the CDR3 is TGTGCCAGCAGCGTCGGAGGGGTGAGCTATGGCTACACCTTC. The encoded protein is CASSVGGVSYGYTF.

The J gene is TRBJ2-3, the V gene TRBV15; a weak D match, TRBD1 (6 bases). The germline V and J ends were trimmed by 1 base and 1 base, with 15 bases remaining between them. Germline V lookup: CDR1 LNHNV, CDR2 YYDKDF (reference sequence). CDR3 length: 17 amino acids. CDR3 sequence reads: CATSRARPGHRTDTQYF. CDR3 DNA: TGTGCCACCAGCAGAGCAAGACCGGGACACCGCACAGATACGCAGTATTTT.

The V and J genes are TRBV27 and TRBJ2-1; 11 nucleotides align to TRBD2. CDR1 is MNHEY, CDR2 SMNVEV, per germline (reference sequence). CDR3 length: 14 amino acids. The junction had 6 bases not matched to a gene; V was cut back by 6 bases and J by 8 bases. The CDR3 sequence: CASRIAGGVYEQFF. Here the CDR3 DNA reads TGTGCCAGCAGGATAGCGGGGGGGGTGTATGAGCAGTTCTTC.

The chain carries TRBV7-9 and TRBJ2-7, with D perhaps matching TRBD1 or TRBD2 (7 bases each). The CDR3 runs 15 residues. The ends were cut back, 11 bases at V and 1 base at J, with 21 bases in the middle. Looked up from germline, CDR1 is SEHNR and CDR2 is FQNEAQ (reference sequence). The CDR3 region has the DNA TGTGCCGCGGACGACGGCAGGGGGGGGTCCTACGAGCAGTACTTC. It translates to CAADDGRGGSYEQYF.